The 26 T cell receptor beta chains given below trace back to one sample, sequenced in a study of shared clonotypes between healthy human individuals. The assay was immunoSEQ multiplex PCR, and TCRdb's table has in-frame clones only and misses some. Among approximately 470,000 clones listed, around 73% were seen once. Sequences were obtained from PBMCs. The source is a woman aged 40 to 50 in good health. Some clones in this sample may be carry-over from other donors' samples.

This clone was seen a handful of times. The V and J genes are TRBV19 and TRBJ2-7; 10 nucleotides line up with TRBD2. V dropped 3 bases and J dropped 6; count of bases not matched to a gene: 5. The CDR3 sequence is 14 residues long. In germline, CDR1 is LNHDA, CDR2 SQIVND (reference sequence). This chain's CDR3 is CASSIRTSGGEQYF. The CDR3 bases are TGTGCCAGTAGTATCCGGACTAGCGGAGGCGAGCAGTACTTC.

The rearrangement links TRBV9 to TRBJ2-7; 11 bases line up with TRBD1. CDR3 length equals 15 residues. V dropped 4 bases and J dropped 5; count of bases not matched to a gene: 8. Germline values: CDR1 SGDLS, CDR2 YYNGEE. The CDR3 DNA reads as TGTGCCAGCAGCCACCGGACAGGGGGCGGCCACGAGCAGTACTTC. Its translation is CASSHRTGGGHEQYF.

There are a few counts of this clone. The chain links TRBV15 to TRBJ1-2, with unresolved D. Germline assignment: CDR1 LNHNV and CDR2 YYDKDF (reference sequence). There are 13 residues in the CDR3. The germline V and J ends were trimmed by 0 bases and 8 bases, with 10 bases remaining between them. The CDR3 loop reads CATSRELWSGYTF. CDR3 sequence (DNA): TGTGCCACCAGCAGAGAACTATGGTCGGGCTACACCTTC.

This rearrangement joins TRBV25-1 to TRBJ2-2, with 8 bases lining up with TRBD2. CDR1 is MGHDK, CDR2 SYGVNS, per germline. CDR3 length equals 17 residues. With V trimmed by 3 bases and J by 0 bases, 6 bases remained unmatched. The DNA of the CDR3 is TGTGCCAGCAGTGATCCGGGAGGGGCGACGAACACCGGGGAGCTGTTTTTT. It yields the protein CASSDPGGATNTGELFF. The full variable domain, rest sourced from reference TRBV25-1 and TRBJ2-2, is EADIYQTPRYLVIGTGKKITLECSQTMGHDKMYWYQQDPGMELHLIHYSYGVNSTEKGDLSSESTVSRIRTEHFPLTLESARPSHTSQYLCASSDPGGATNTGELFFGEGSRLTVL.

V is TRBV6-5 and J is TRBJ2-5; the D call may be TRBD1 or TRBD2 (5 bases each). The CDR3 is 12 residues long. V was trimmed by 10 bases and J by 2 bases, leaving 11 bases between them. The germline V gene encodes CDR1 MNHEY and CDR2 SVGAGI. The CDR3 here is CATARGQETQYF. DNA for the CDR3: TGTGCCACCGCGAGGGGACAAGAGACCCAGTACTTC.

CDR3 nucleotide sequence: TGTGCCAGTAGTATAGCGGCGGGGTATAGCAATCAGCCCCAGCATTTT. Its protein is CASSIAAGYSNQPQHF. This chain joins TRBV19 and TRBJ1-5; no definite D call. The CDR3 is 16 amino acids. Germline V gives CDR1 LNHDA, CDR2 SQIVND (reference sequence). Trimming cost V 1 base and J 0 bases, with 10 bases left between them.

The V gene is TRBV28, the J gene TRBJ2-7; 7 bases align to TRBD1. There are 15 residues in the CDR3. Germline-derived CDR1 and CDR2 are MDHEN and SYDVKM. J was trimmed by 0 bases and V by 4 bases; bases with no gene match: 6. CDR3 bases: TGTGCCAGCAGTTCATCCGGGACAGCCTCCTACGAGCAGTACTTC. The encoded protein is CASSSSGTASYEQYF.

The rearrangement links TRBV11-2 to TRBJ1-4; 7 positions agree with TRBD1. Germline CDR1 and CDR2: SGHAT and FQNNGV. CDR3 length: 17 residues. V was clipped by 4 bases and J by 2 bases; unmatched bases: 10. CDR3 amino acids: CASSSNRGLATNEKLFF. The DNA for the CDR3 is TGTGCCAGCAGCTCGAACAGGGGATTGGCCACTAATGAAAAACTGTTTTTT.

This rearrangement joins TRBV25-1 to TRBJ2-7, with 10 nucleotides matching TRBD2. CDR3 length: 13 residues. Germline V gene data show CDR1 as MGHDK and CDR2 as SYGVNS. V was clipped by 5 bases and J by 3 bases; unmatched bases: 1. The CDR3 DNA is TGTGCCAGCAGTCGGACTAGCGGCTACGAGCAGTACTTC. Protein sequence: CASSRTSGYEQYF.

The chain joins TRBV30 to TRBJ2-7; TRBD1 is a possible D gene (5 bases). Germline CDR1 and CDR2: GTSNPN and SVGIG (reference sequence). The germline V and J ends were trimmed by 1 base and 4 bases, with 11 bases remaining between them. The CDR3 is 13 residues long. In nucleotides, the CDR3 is TGTGCCTGGAGTGAGGGGCTCGGGTACGAGCAGTACTTC. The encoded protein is CAWSEGLGYEQYF. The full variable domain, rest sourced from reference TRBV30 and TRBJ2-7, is SQTIHQWPATLVQPVGSPLSLECTVEGTSNPNLYWYRQAAGRGLQLLFYSVGIGQISSEVPQNLSASRPQDRQFILSSKKLLLSDSGFYLCAWSEGLGYEQYFGPGTRLTVT.

CDR3 in amino acids: CASSGHIAGGLPGELFF. The CDR3 nucleotides are TGCGCCAGCAGCGGACATATAGCGGGAGGTTTGCCCGGGGAGCTGTTTTTT. The chain uses TRBV4-1 and TRBJ2-2; 10 positions match TRBD2. Germline lookup yields CDR1 MGHRA and CDR2 YSYEKL. J was trimmed by 6 bases and V by 5 bases; bases with no gene match: 12. The CDR3 is 17 amino acids.

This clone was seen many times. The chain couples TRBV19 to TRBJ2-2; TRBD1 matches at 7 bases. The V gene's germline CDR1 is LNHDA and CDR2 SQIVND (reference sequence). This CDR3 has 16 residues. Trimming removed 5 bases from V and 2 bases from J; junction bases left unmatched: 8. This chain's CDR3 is CASSPGTEVNTGELFF. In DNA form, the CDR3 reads TGTGCCAGTAGTCCCGGGACAGAAGTAAACACCGGGGAGCTGTTTTTT.

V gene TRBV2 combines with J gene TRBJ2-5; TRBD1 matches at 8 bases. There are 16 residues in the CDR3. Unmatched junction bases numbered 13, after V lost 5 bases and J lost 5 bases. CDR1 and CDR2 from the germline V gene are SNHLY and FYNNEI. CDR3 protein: CASSWAHGTGGETQYF. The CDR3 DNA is TGTGCCAGCAGTTGGGCGCACGGGACAGGCGGGGAGACCCAGTACTTC.

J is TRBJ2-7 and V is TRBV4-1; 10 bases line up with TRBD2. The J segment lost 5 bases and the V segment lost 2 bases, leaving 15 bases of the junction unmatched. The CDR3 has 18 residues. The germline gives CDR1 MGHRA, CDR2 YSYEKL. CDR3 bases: TGCGCCAGCAGCCAAATTTTAGCGGGGGCTAGCGGGAGACACGAGCAGTACTTC. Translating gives CASSQILAGASGRHEQYF.

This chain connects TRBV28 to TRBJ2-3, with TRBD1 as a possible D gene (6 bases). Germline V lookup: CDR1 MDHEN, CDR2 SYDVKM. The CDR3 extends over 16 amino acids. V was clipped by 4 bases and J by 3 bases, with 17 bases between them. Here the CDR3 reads CASSWDPQGRTDTQYF. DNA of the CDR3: TGTGCCAGCAGTTGGGACCCCCAGGGGCGGACAGATACGCAGTATTTT.

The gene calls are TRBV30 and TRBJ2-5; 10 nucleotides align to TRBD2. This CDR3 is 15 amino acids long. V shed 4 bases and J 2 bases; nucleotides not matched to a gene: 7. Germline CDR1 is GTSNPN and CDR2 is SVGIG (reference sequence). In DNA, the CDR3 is TGTGCCTGGATGGCTCTAGCGGGAGTTCAAGAGACCCAGTACTTC. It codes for CAWMALAGVQETQYF.

The chain's CDR3 is CASSLVLAGDTGELFF. The CDR3 bases are TGTGCCAGCAGTTTAGTTCTAGCGGGAGACACCGGGGAGCTGTTTTTT. The V call is TRBV28, the J call TRBJ2-2; TRBD2 matches at 10 bases. Germline V lookup: CDR1 MDHEN, CDR2 SYDVKM. The CDR3 runs 16 residues. V was clipped by 2 bases and J by 3 bases; unmatched bases: 3.

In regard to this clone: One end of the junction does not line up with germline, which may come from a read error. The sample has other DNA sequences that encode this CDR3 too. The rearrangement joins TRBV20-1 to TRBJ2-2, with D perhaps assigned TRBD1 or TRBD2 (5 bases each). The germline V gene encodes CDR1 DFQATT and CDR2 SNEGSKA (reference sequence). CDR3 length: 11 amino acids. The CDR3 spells CSATGSGELFF. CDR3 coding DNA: TGCAGTGCTACAGGGTCCGGGGAGCTATTTTTT.

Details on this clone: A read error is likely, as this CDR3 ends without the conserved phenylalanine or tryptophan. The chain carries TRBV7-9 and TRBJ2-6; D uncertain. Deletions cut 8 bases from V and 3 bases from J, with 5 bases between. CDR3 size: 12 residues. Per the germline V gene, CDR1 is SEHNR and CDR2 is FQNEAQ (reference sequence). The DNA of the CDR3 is TGTGCCAGCGGGGATGGGGCCAACGTCCTGACTCTC. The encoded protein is CASGDGANVLTL.

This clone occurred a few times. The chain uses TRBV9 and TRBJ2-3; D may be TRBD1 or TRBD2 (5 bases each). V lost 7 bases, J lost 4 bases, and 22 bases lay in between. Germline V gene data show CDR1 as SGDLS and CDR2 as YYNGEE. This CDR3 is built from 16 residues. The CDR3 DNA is TGTGCCAGCCGATCCATCCCGGGACCTTTGGCAGATACGCAGTATTTT. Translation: CASRSIPGPLADTQYF.

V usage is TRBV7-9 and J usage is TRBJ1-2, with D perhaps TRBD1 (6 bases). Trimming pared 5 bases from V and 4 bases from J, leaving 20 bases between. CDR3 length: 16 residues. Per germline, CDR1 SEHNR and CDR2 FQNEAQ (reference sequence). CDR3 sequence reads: CASSPDRPQRIYGYTF. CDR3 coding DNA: TGTGCCAGCAGCCCGGACAGACCACAAAGAATCTATGGCTACACCTTC.

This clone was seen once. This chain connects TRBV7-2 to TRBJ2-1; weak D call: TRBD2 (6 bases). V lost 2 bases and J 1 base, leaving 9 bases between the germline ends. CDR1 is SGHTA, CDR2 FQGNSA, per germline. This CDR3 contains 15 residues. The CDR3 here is CASSLTAGSYNEQFF. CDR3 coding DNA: TGTGCCAGCAGCTTAACGGCGGGGTCCTACAATGAGCAGTTCTTC.

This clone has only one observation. The CDR3 DNA follows: TGTGCCAGCAGCTTCCGAGGAGGAGGACTTGGGGATACGCAGTATTTT. As protein: CASSFRGGGLGDTQYF. The chain is built from TRBV7-3 and TRBJ2-3, with D perhaps matching TRBD2 (5 bases). Germline CDR1 is SGHTA and CDR2 is FQGTGA. Trimming left V 3 bases short and J 6 bases short, with 19 bases between. There are 16 residues in the CDR3. Together with reference TRBV7-3 and TRBJ2-3, the CDR3 gives the full variable domain: GAGVSQTPSNKVTEKGKYVELRCDPISGHTALYWYRQSLGQGPEFLIYFQGTGAADDSGLPNDRFFAVRPEGSVSTLKIQRTERGDSAVYLCASSFRGGGLGDTQYFGPGTRLTVL.

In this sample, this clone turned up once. The DNA for the CDR3 is TGTGCCAGCAGCGTAGCGTCTAGCGGGAATGAGCAGTTCTTC. Its protein product is CASSVASSGNEQFF. V and J are TRBV9 and TRBJ2-1; TRBD2 matches at 8 bases. The ends lost 0 bases at V and 7 bases at J; junction bases unmatched: 3. The germline V gene has CDR1 SGDLS and CDR2 YYNGEE. This CDR3 is 14 amino acids long. Full variable domain (missing parts from reference TRBV9 and TRBJ2-1): DSGVTQTPKHLITATGQRVTLRCSPRSGDLSVYWYQQSLDQGLQFLIQYYNGEERAKGNILERFSAQQFPDLHSELNLSSLELGDSALYFCASSVASSGNEQFFGPGTRLTVL.

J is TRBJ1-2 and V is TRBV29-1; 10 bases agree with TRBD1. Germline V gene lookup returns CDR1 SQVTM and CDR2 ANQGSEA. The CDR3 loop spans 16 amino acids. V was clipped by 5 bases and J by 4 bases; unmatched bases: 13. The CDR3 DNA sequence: TGCAGCGTTTCTCCGGGACAGGGGTTGGGTGGCTATGGCTACACCTTC. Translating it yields CSVSPGQGLGGYGYTF.

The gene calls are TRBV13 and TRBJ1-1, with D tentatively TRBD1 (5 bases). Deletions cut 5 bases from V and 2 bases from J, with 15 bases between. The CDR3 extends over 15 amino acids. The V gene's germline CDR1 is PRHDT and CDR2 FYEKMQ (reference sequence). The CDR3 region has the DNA TGTGCCAGCAGCCCGGAGCCGGGACGAAACACTGAAGCTTTCTTT. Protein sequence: CASSPEPGRNTEAFF.